This is a list of T cell receptor beta chains from one sample in a study of human T cells and chemical hapten exposure. From the RACE reads, TCRdb called clonotypes with MiXCR, one entry per CDR3 protein. The data show about 350,000 distinct CDR3 sequences, with roughly 6% seen just once and less than 6.5% held by the top ten. The specimen comprised whole blood, sampled in connection with sensitization to the hapten diphenylcyclopropenone (DPC). These receptors came from a woman younger than 35 with alopecia areata. Some clones in this sample may be carry-over from other donors' samples. Each CDR3 is given with its conserved first and last residue. Each record gives: J gene, V gene, D gene, clone size, CDR3 length, CDR3 DNA, CDR3 protein. The D gene is left open where the match is weak. Clone size is stated in some rows and not others, as once, few, many or a class when expanded.

TRBJ1-5 TRBV5-5 . many 17 TGTGCCAGCAGCTTGGGACACCCCTTCACCCCTAATCAGCCCCAGCATTTT CASSLGHPFTPNQPQHF
TRBJ2-3 TRBV5-1 . few 14 TGCGCCAGCAGCTCCGGGACTTTCCCGGATACGCAGTATTTT CASSSGTFPDTQYF
TRBJ1-3 TRBV12-3/TRBV12-4 . few 16 TGTGCCAGCAGCCCGACAGGTCTCCACTCTGGAAACACCATATATTTT CASSPTGLHSGNTIYF
TRBJ2-1 TRBV6-2/TRBV6-3 . few 15 TGTGCCGGGGGGGCAGGGAGGACAGGGCTCGATGAGCAGTTCTTC CAGGAGRTGLDEQFF
TRBJ2-7 TRBV27 TRBD2 few 14 TGTGCCAGCAGTCGTAGCGGGGAGAGCTACGAGCAGTACTTC CASSRSGESYEQYF
TRBJ1-4 TRBV12-3/TRBV12-4 . . 15 TGTGCCAGCAGTCGCGTAACAGGGACGGCTGAAAAACTGTTTTTT CASSRVTGTAEKLFF
TRBJ1-1 TRBV12-3/TRBV12-4 . . 14 TGTGCCAGCAGACCCCTAATTATGAACACTGAAGCTTTCTTT CASRPLIMNTEAFF
TRBJ2-7 TRBV4-1 TRBD2 few 16 TGCGCCAGCAGCCAAGTTGGAGCGGGGGGGCCGCACGAGCAGTACTTC CASSQVGAGGPHEQYF
TRBJ1-1 TRBV18 . many 16 TGTGCCAGCTCACCACGTGGCCGGCTAAAAAACACTGAAGCTTTCTTT CASSPRGRLKNTEAFF
TRBJ2-3 TRBV12-3/TRBV12-4 . . 14 TGTGCCAGCAGTTTGAGCAGCGCAGGAGATACGCAGTATTTT CASSLSSAGDTQYF
TRBJ2-7 TRBV6-1 TRBD1 . 19 TGTGCCAGCAGCCGGGACAGGGGAAAAGGCGGTTCCTCCTCCTACGAGCAGTACTTC CASSRDRGKGGSSSYEQYF
TRBJ1-1 TRBV5-1 . many 14 TGCGCCAGCAGCTTGGCGACAGGGAACACTGAAGCTTTCTTT CASSLATGNTEAFF
TRBJ2-3 TRBV5-6 . many 13 TGTGCCAGCAGCCGGTTTAGCACAGATACGCAGTATTTT CASSRFSTDTQYF
TRBJ1-2 TRBV27 . . 15 TGTGCCAGCAGTCTGAGACTTGGCATCGACTATGGCTACACCTTC CASSLRLGIDYGYTF
TRBJ1-6 TRBV20-1 . . 14 TGCAGTGCAGGTGGACAGCTACTTGATTCACCCCTCCACTTT CSAGGQLLDSPLHF
TRBJ2-1 TRBV20-1 TRBD2 few 15 TGCAGTGCTAGAGGGCGAGCGGGGATTCACAATGAGCAGTTCTTC CSARGRAGIHNEQFF
TRBJ2-5 TRBV12-3/TRBV12-4 . . 15 TGTGCCAGCAGTTTCCCTCACATGGGTAAAGGGACCCAGTACTTC CASSFPHMGKGTQYF
TRBJ2-2 TRBV6-2/TRBV6-3 . few 14 TGTGCCAGCGGCGCCCAGCCGCTCGTAGGGGAGCTGTTTTTT CASGAQPLVGELFF
TRBJ2-2 TRBV10-3 . few 12 TGTGCCATCCGGAGGGCCACCGGGGAGCTGTTTTTT CAIRRATGELFF
TRBJ1-2 TRBV6-2/TRBV6-3 . many 14 TGTGCCAGCACGGGTTTTACAGCGAACTATGGCTACACCTTC CASTGFTANYGYTF
TRBJ2-1 TRBV7-8 . . 16 TGTGCCAGCAGCCCAGCAAACGGGCGCCTGATGAATGAGCAGTTCTTC CASSPANGRLMNEQFF
TRBJ2-7 TRBV4-3 . many 15 TGCGCCAGCAGCCAACTCGGGGACACTAGCTACGAGCAGTACTTC CASSQLGDTSYEQYF
TRBJ1-1 TRBV7-9 . many 12 TGTGCCAGTCGAGAGGTGAACACTGAAGCTTTCTTT CASREVNTEAFF
TRBJ1-5 TRBV6-2/TRBV6-3 TRBD1 many 15 TGTGCCAGCAGTCACCGACCGGGACAGGAGAACCCCCAGCATTTT CASSHRPGQENPQHF
TRBJ1-1 TRBV14 . . 17 TGTGCCAGCAGCCAAGTAAAGGGGGGCCTCATGAACACTGAAGCTTTCTTT CASSQVKGGLMNTEAFF
TRBJ2-2 TRBV2 . few 14 TGTGCCAGCAGTGAAGCCTTTTGGGCCGGGGAGCTGTTTTTT CASSEAFWAGELFF
TRBJ2-7 TRBV7-9 . few 10 TGTGCCAGCAGCTTGGACGAGCAGTACTTC CASSLDEQYF
TRBJ1-6 TRBV5-5 . . 14 TGTGCCAGCAGCTTTGTGAGGAGGGGATCACCCCTCCACTTT CASSFVRRGSPLHF
TRBJ1-1 TRBV20-1 . many 14 TGCAGTGCTAGAGATGCAGGATTGGGTACTGAAGCTTTCTTT CSARDAGLGTEAFF
TRBJ1-1 TRBV20-1 . . 14 TGCAGTGGGAAGGCATCCGGCGTGAACACTGAAGCTTTCTTT CSGKASGVNTEAFF
TRBJ2-3 TRBV20-1 TRBD2 . 18 TGCAGTGCTAGAGCTCCGGGGGGGGCCCTGTTTGGCACAGATACGCAGTATTTT CSARAPGGALFGTDTQYF
TRBJ2-3 TRBV10-3 . many 13 TGTGCCATCAGTGAGCTGGAGGCAGATACGCAGTATTTT CAISELEADTQYF
TRBJ2-7 TRBV6-5 . many 12 TGTGCCACCAGCAGGGGGGAATACGAGCAGTACTTC CATSRGEYEQYF
TRBJ2-3 TRBV27 TRBD2 many 20 TGTGCCAGCAGTTTATTGTTCGGGACTAGCGGTCCTTCTAGCACAGATACGCAGTATTTT CASSLLFGTSGPSSTDTQYF
TRBJ2-1 TRBV27 TRBD1 . 16 TGTGCCAGCAGTAGTAGCCGGACAGGCATTTACAATGAGCAGTTCTTC CASSSSRTGIYNEQFF
TRBJ2-2 TRBV28 . many 12 TGTGCCAGCAGACCGGGACTCGGGGAGCTGTTTTTT CASRPGLGELFF
TRBJ1-1 TRBV7-9 . . 14 TGTGCCAGCAGCTTTCAGGGGCCAAACACTGAAGCTTTCTTT CASSFQGPNTEAFF
TRBJ2-7 TRBV7-2 . . 12 TGTGCCAGCTCCGACAGTTTCTACGAGCAGTACTTC CASSDSFYEQYF
TRBJ2-5 TRBV6-5 . . 15 TGTGCCAGCAGTTATCACCCGAAGGGACAAGAGACCCAGTACTTC CASSYHPKGQETQYF
TRBJ2-5 TRBV5-4 TRBD2 few 17 TGTGCCAGCAGCAAATCAGGGACTAGCGACGCTCCTGAGACCCAGTACTTC CASSKSGTSDAPETQYF
TRBJ2-7 TRBV6-6 . many 14 TGTGCCAGCAGCCGAGACAGACAATCCTACGAGCAGTACTTC CASSRDRQSYEQYF
TRBJ1-6 TRBV12-3/TRBV12-4 . many 14 TGTGCCAGCAGTTTTGTGGGCAATAATTCACCCCTCCACTTT CASSFVGNNSPLHF
TRBJ2-3 TRBV7-2 TRBD1 . 17 TGTGCCAGCAGCGCCCACCGGGACAGGGTGTGGGCAGATACGCAGTATTTT CASSAHRDRVWADTQYF
TRBJ1-1 TRBV12-3/TRBV12-4 . many 14 TGTGCCAGCAGTTTTACGGACCTAAACACTGAAGCTTTCTTT CASSFTDLNTEAFF
TRBJ2-7 TRBV3-1 TRBD1 few 14 TGTGCCAGCAGCCAGCCGGGACAGATGAGAAAGCAGTACTTC CASSQPGQMRKQYF
TRBJ2-7 TRBV12-3/TRBV12-4 . . 15 TGTGCCAGCAGTTTAGTCAGGGTTAAGTCCCACGAGCAGTACTTC CASSLVRVKSHEQYF
TRBJ1-1 TRBV29-1 TRBD1 . 13 TGCAGCGTTGAGGGTGACAGGGCCACTGAAGCTTTCTTT CSVEGDRATEAFF
TRBJ2-7 TRBV20-1 . many 16 TGCAGTGCTAGAGATCCGCTGGCAGGAGGAGACTACGAGCAGTACTTC CSARDPLAGGDYEQYF